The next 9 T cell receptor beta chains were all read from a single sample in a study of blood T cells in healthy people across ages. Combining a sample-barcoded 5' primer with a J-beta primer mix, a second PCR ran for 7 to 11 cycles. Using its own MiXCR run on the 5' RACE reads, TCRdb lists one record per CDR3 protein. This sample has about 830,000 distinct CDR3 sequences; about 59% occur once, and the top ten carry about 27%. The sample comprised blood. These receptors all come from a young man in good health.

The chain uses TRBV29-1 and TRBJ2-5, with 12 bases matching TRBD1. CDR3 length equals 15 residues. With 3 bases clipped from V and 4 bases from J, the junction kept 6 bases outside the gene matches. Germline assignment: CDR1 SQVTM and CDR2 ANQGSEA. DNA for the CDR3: TGCAGCGTTGAGCTGGGACAGGGGGCGCGAGAGACCCAGTACTTC. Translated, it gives CSVELGQGARETQYF. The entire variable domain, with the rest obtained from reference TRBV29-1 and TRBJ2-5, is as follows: SAVISQKPSRDICQRGTSLTIQCQVDSQVTMMFWYRQQPGQSLTLIATANQGSEATYESGFVIDKFPISRPNLTFSTLTVSNMSPEDSSIYLCSVELGQGARETQYFGPGTRLLVL.

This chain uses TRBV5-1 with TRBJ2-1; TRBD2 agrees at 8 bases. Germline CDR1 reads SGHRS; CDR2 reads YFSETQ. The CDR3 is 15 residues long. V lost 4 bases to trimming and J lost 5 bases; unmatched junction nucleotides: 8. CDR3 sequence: CASSRTGTRDNEQFF. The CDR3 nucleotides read TGCGCCAGCAGCCGGACCGGGACTAGGGACAATGAGCAGTTCTTC.

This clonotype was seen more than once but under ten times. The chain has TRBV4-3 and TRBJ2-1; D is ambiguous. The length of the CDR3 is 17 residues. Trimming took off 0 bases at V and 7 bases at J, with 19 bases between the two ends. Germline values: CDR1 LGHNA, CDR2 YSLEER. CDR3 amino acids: CASSQDGQTFMRNEQFF. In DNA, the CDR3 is TGCGCCAGCAGCCAAGACGGTCAGACCTTTATGAGAAATGAGCAGTTCTTC.

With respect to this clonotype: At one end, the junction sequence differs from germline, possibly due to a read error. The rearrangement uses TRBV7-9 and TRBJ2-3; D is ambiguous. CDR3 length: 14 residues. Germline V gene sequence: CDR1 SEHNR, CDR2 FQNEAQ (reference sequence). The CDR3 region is CAGSFGSSTDTQYF. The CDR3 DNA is TGTGCCGGCAGCTTCGGTTCAAGCACAGATACGCAGTATTTT.

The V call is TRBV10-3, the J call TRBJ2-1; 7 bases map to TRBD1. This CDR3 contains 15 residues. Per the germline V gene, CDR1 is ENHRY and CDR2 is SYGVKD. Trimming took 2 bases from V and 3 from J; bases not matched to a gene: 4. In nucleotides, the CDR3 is TGTGCCATCAGTGAGCAGCCAGGGGGCTACAATGAGCAGTTCTTC. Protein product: CAISEQPGGYNEQFF.

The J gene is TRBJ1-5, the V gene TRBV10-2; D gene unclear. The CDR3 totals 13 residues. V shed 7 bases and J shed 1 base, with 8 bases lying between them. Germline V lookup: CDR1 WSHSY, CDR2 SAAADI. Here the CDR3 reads CASNKGSNQPQHF. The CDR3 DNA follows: TGCGCCAGCAACAAGGGCAGCAATCAGCCCCAGCATTTT.

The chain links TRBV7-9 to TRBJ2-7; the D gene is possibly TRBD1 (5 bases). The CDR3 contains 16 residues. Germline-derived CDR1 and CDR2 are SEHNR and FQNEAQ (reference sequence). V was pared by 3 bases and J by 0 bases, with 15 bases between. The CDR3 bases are TGTGCCAGCAGCTTCTCCGACAGCCGTAGCTCCTACGAGCAGTACTTC. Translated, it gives CASSFSDSRSSYEQYF.

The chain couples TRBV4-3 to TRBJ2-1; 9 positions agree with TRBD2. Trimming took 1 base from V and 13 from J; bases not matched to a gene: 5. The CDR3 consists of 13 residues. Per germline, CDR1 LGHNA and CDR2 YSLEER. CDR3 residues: CASSQAAGGSQFF. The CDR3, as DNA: TGCGCCAGCAGCCAAGCGGCGGGAGGGAGCCAGTTCTTC.

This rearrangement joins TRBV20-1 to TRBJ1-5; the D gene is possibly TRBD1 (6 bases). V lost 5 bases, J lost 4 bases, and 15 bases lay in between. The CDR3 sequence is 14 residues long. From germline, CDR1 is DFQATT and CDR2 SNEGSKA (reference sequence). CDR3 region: CSAYLLQGNQPQHF. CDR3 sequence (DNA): TGCAGTGCTTACCTCCTTCAGGGGAATCAGCCCCAGCATTTT.